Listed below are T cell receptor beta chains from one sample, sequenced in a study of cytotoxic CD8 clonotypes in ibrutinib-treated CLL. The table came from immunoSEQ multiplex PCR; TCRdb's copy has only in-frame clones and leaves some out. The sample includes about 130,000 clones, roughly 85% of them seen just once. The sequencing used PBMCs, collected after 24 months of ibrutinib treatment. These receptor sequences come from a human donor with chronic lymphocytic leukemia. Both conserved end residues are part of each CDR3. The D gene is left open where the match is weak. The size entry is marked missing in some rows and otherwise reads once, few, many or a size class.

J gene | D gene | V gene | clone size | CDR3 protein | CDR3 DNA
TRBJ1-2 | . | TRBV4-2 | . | CASSQGPEGYTF | TGTGCCAGCAGCCAAGGTCCGGAAGGCTACACCTTC
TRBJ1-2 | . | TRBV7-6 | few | CASSREGGRGYTF | TGTGCCAGCAGCCGGGAGGGGGGTCGTGGCTACACCTTC
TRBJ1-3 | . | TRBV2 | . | CASSERRTGNTIYF | TGTGCCAGCAGTGAAAGACGTACTGGAAACACCATATATTTT
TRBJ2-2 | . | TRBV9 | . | CASSVEGNTGELFF | TGTGCCAGCAGCGTAGAGGGGAACACCGGGGAGCTGTTTTTT
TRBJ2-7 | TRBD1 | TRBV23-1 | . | CASSQTGRGRDEQYF | TGCGCCAGCAGTCAAACGGGCAGGGGGCGCGACGAGCAGTACTTC
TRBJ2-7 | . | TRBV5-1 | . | CASSLVLARAPYEQYF | TGCGCCAGCAGCTTGGTCCTAGCGCGGGCTCCCTACGAGCAGTACTTC
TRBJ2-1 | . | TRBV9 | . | CASSAQTRTRTNEQFF | TGTGCCAGCAGCGCCCAAACCCGCACGCGGACCAATGAGCAGTTCTTC
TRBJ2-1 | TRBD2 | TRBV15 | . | CATSRERGGREQFF | TGTGCCACCAGCAGAGAGCGGGGAGGGCGTGAGCAGTTCTTC
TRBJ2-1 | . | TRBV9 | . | CASSVAAGIGYEQFF | TGTGCCAGCAGCGTAGCGGCGGGTATCGGGTATGAGCAGTTCTTC
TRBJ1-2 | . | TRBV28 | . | CASSMTANYGYTF | TGTGCCAGCAGTATGACAGCCAACTATGGCTACACCTTC
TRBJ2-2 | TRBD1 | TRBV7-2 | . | CASIPDRGLRTGELFF | TGTGCCAGCATCCCTGACAGGGGTCTTCGTACCGGGGAGCTGTTTTTT
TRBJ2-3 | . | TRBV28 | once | CASSALLSTDTQYF | TGTGCCAGCAGTGCCTTACTAAGCACAGATACGCAGTATTTT
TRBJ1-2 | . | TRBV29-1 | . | CSAGSTVGYTF | TGCAGCGCAGGGTCCACAGTCGGCTACACCTTC
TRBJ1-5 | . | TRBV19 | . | CASSIISGRGPYQPQHF | TGTGCCAGTAGTATCATTTCGGGCAGGGGTCCTTATCAGCCCCAGCATTTT
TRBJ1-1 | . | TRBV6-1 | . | CASSRAQGNTEAFF | TGTGCCAGCAGTCGGGCTCAGGGGAACACTGAAGCTTTCTTT
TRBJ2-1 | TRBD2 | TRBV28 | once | CAIREVASGKNEQFF | TGTGCCATCAGAGAAGTGGCTAGCGGGAAAAATGAGCAGTTCTTC
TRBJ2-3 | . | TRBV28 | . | CALRGSTDTQYF | TGTGCCTTAAGGGGGAGCACAGATACGCAGTATTTT
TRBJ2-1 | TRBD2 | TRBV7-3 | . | CASSFKPSAGGHNEQFF | TGTGCCAGCAGCTTCAAACCATCAGCGGGAGGGCACAATGAGCAGTTCTTC
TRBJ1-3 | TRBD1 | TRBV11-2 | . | CASSRETGTGNTIYF | TGTGCCAGCAGCCGAGAGACAGGGACTGGAAACACCATATATTTT
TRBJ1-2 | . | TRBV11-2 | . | CASSPLDGGGIHGYTF | TGTGCCAGCAGCCCACTAGACGGGGGAGGTATCCATGGCTACACCTTC
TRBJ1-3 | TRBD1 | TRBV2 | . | CASRTQGFSSGNTIYF | TGTGCCAGCCGAACACAGGGGTTCTCCTCTGGAAACACCATATATTTT
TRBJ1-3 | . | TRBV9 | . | CASSEGTGNTIYF | TGTGCCAGCTCGGAGGGGACTGGAAACACCATATATTTT
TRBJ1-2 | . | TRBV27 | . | CASSREVKGYGYTF | TGTGCCAGCAGTCGGGAGGTAAAAGGCTATGGCTACACCTTC
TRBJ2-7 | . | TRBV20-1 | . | CSVSWGGEQYF | TGCAGTGTCTCGTGGGGCGGCGAGCAGTACTTC
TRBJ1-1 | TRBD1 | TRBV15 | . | CATSRDRGARAFF | TGTGCCACCAGCAGGGACAGGGGGGCGAGAGCTTTCTTT
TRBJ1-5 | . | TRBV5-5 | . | CASSLEYQPQHF | TGTGCCAGCAGCTTGGAGTATCAGCCCCAGCATTTT
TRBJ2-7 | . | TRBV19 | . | CAILGGDEQYF | TGTGCCATCTTAGGAGGAGACGAGCAGTACTTC
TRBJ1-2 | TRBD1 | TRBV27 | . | CASSPWDRNYGYTF | TGTGCCAGCAGTCCCTGGGACAGAAACTATGGCTACACCTTC
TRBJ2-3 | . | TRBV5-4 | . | CASSLVGASTDTQYF | TGTGCCAGCAGCTTGGTGGGGGCTTCCACAGATACGCAGTATTTT
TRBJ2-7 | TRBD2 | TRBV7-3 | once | CASSLRSGGEGYEQYF | TGTGCCAGCAGCTTAAGATCGGGCGGGGAGGGGTACGAGCAGTACTTC
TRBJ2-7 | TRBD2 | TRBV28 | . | CASSSLAATSGVSSYEQYF | TGTGCCAGCAGTTCCCTTGCCGCGACTAGCGGGGTTAGCTCCTACGAGCAGTACTTC
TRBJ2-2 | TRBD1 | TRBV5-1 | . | CATGGTGDLSTGELFF | TGCGCCACCGGTGGGACAGGGGACCTTAGCACCGGGGAGCTGTTTTTT
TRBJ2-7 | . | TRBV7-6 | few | CASSLAQGSGEQYF | TGTGCCAGCAGCTTAGCGCAGGGATCGGGTGAGCAGTACTTC
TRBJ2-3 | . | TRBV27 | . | CASSLFGRSGDTQYF | TGTGCCAGCAGTTTATTCGGACGATCCGGAGATACGCAGTATTTT
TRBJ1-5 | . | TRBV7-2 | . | CASSLKQGFNQPQHF | TGTGCCAGCAGCTTAAAACAGGGCTTCAATCAGCCCCAGCATTTT
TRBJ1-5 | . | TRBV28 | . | CASSLFQRPQHF | TGTGCCAGCAGTTTATTCCAGAGGCCCCAGCATTTT
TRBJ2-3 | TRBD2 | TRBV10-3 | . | CAIKGTSGTPSTDTQYF | TGTGCCATCAAAGGGACTAGCGGGACTCCGAGCACAGATACGCAGTATTTT
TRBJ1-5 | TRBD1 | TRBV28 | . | CASSWGRDRLSNQPQHF | TGTGCCAGCAGTTGGGGACGGGACAGGCTTAGCAATCAGCCCCAGCATTTT
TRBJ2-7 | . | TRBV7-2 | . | CASSLDRAGYEQYF | TGTGCCAGCAGCTTAGACAGGGCTGGATACGAGCAGTACTTC
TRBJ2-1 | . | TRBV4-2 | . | CASSRHGNNEQFF | TGTGCCAGCAGCCGCCACGGCAACAATGAGCAGTTCTTC
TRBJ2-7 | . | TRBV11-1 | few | CASSPQVTAYEQYF | TGTGCCAGCAGCCCCCAGGTCACGGCCTACGAGCAGTACTTC
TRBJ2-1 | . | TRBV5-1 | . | CASSLGRNEQFF | TGCGCCAGCAGCTTGGGACGGAATGAGCAGTTCTTC
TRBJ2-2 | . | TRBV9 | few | CAIADPVDQTGELFF | TGTGCCATCGCAGACCCGGTGGATCAAACCGGGGAGCTGTTTTTT
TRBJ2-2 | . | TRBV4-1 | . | CASRTQGIGTGELFF | TGCGCCAGCAGAACACAGGGTATCGGCACCGGGGAGCTGTTTTTT
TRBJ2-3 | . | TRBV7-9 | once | CASSSQRDTQYF | TGTGCCAGCAGCTCCCAACGAGATACGCAGTATTTT
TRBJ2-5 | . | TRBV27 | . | CARPYGPVPQETQYF | TGTGCCCGCCCCTACGGCCCTGTCCCCCAAGAGACCCAGTACTTC
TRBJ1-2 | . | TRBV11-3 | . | CASSLEDTYGYTF | TGTGCCAGCAGCTTGGAGGACACCTATGGCTACACCTTC
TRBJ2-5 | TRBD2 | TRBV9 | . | CASSVNSGAQETQYF | TGTGCCAGCAGCGTAAACAGCGGGGCCCAAGAGACCCAGTACTTC
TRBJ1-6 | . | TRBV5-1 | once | CASSSDPAGTYNPYNSPLHF | TGCGCCAGCAGCTCAGACCCCGCCGGGACATACAACCCCTATAATTCACCCCTCCACTTT
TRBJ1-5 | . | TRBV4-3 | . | CASSQAPGGIDQPQHF | TGCGCCAGCAGCCAAGCCCCCGGGGGTATTGATCAGCCCCAGCATTTT
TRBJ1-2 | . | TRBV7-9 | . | CASSPLGSYYGYTF | TGTGCCAGCAGCCCACTTGGGTCGTACTATGGCTACACCTTC
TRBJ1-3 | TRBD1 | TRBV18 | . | CASSPLRGQGNTIYF | TGTGCCAGCTCACCACTCAGGGGGCAAGGAAACACCATATATTTT
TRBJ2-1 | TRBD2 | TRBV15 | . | CATRGGGSGSRGNEQFF | TGTGCCACCAGAGGGGGAGGTAGCGGGAGCAGGGGCAATGAGCAGTTCTTC